This entry is about one T cell receptor beta chain. Antigen: not known. The sample is drawn from a study of T cells after yellow fever vaccination. Study-level findings and limits: In post-booster samples, most primary-vaccination clones reappeared (about 95% CD4, 88% CD8). High-abundance clonotypes from the bulk population could contaminate FACS-sorted repertoires.

5'RACE template switching produced TCR cDNA carrying a universal primer site and UMIs. Via MiXCR, TCRdb re-called the 5' RACE reads, giving one row per CDR3 protein. Here the sample spans a few hundred thousand distinct CDR3 sequences, approximately 13% being singletons. The ends were cut back, 1 base at V and 4 bases at J, with 7 bases in the middle. The germline V gene has CDR1 LGHDT and CDR2 YNNKEL (reference sequence). The CDR3 loop spans 13 amino acids. J is TRBJ2-5 and V is TRBV3-1; D is perhaps TRBD1 (5 bases). This sequence originates from a man aged 18 to 30 who received the YFV17D yellow fever vaccine. The material sequenced was CD4+ T cells sorted from PBMCs, taken 15 days after the yellow fever booster vaccination. CDR3 sequence (DNA): TGTGCCAGCAGCCAAGTCAGGGCAGAGACCCAGTACTTC. Residues: CASSQVRAETQYF.